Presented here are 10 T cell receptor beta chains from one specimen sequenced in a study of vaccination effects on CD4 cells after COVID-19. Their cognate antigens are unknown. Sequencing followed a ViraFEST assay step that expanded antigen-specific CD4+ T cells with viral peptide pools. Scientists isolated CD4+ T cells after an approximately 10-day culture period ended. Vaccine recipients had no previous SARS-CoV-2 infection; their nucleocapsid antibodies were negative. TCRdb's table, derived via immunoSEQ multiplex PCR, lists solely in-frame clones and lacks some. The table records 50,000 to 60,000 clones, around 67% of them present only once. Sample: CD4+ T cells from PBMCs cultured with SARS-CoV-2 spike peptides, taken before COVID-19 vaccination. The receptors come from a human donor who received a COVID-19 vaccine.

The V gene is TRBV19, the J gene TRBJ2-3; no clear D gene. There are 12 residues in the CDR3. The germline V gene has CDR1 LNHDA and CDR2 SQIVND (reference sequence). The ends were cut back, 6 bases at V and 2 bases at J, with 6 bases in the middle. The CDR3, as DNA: TGTGCCAGTAGGTCCGACACAGATACGCAGTATTTT. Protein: CASRSDTDTQYF.

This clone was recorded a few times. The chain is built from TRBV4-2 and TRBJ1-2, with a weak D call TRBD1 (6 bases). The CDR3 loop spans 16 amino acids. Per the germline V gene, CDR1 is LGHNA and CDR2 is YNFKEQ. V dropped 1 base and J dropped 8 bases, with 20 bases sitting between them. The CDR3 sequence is CASSQGDGGPFWGYTF. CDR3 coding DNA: TGTGCCAGCAGCCAAGGTGACGGGGGCCCCTTTTGGGGCTACACCTTC.

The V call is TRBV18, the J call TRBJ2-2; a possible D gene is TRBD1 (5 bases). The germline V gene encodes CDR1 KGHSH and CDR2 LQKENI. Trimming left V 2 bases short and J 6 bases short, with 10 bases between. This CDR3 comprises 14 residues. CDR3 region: CASSPGAEPGELFF. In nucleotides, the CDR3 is TGTGCCAGCTCACCAGGGGCAGAACCCGGGGAGCTGTTTTTT.

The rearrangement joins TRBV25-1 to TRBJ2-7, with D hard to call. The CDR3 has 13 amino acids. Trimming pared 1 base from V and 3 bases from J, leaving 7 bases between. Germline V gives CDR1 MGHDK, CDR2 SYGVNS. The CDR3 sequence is CASSEWVSYEQYF. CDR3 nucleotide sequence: TGTGCCAGCAGTGAATGGGTCAGCTACGAGCAGTACTTC.

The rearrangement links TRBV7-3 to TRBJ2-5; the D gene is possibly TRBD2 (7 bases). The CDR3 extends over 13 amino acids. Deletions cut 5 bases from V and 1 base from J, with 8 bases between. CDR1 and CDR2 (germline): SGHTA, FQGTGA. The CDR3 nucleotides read TGTGCCAGCAGCCGGGGGGCCCAAGAGACCCAGTACTTC. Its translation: CASSRGAQETQYF. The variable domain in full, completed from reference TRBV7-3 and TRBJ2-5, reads GAGVSQTPSNKVTEKGKYVELRCDPISGHTALYWYRQSLGQGPEFLIYFQGTGAADDSGLPNDRFFAVRPEGSVSTLKIQRTERGDSAVYLCASSRGAQETQYFGPGTRLLVL.

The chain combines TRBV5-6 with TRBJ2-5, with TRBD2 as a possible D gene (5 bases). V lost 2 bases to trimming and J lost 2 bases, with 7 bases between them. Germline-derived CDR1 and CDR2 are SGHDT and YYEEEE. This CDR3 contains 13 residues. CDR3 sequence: CASSFVAQETQYF. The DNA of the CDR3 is TGTGCCAGCAGCTTTGTAGCGCAAGAGACCCAGTACTTC.

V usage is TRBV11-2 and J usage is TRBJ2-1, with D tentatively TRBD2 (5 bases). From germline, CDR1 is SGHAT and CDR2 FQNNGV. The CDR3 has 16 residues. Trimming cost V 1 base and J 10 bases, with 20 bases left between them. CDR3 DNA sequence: TGTGCCAGCAGCTTAGGGTCGGGAATTACTAATAAGGAGCAGTTCTTC. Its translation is CASSLGSGITNKEQFF.

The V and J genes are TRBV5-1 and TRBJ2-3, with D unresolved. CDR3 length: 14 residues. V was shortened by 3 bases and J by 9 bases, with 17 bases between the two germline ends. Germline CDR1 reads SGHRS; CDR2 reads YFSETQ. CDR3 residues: CASSSADTFDTQYF. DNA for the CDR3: TGCGCCAGCAGCTCCGCCGACACTTTCGACACGCAGTATTTT.

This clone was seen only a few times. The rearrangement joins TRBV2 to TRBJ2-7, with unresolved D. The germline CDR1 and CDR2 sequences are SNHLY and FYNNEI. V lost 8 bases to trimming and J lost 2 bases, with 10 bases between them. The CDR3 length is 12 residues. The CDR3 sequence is CASSRSPYEQYF. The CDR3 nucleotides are TGTGCCAGCTCCCGGTCCCCCTACGAGCAGTACTTC.

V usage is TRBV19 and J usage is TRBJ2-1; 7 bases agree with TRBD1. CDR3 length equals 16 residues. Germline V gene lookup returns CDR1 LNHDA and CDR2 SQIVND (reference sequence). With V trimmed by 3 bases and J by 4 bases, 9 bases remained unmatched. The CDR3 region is CASSIPQGSTYNEQFF. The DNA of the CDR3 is TGTGCCAGTAGTATCCCACAGGGGTCCACTTACAATGAGCAGTTCTTC.